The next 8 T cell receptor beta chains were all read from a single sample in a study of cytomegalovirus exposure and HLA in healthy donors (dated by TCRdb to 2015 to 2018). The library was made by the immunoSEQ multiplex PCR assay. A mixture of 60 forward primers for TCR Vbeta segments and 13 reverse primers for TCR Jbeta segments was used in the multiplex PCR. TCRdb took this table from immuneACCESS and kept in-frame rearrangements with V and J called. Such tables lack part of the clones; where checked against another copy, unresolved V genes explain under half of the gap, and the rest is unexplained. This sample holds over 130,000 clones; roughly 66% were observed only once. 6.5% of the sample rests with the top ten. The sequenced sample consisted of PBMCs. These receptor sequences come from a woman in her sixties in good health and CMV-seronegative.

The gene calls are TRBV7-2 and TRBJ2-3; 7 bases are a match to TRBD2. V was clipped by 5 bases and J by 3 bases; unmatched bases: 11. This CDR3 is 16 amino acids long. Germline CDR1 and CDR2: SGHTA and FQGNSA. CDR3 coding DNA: TGTGCCAGCAGCACCGGGGGTGAAGCGGGGACAGATACGCAGTATTTT. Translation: CASSTGGEAGTDTQYF.

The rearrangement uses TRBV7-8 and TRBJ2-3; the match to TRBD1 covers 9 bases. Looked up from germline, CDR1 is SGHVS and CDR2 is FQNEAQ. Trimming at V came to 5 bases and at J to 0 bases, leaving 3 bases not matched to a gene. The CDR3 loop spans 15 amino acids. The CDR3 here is CASSLQGASTDTQYF. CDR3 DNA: TGTGCCAGCAGCCTACAGGGGGCTAGCACAGATACGCAGTATTTT.

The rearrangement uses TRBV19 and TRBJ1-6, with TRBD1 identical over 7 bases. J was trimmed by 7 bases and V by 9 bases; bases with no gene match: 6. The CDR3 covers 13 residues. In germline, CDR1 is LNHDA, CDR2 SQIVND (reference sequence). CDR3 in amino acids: CASRGQTNSPLHF. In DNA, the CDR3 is TGTGCCAGCCGGGGACAGACCAATTCACCCCTCCACTTT.

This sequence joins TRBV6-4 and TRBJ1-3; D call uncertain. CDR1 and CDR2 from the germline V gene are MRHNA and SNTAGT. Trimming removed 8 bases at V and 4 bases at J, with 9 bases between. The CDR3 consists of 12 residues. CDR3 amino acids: CASLSGGNTIYF. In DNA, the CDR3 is TGTGCCAGCTTATCGGGGGGAAACACCATATATTTT.

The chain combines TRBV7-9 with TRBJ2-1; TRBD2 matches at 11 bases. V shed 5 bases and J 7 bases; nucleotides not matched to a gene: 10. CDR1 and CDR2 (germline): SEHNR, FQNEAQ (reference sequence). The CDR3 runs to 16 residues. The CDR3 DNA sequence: TGTGCCAGCAGCCCCCAAGGGCCTAGCGGGGGGAATGAGCAGTTCTTC. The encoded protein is CASSPQGPSGGNEQFF.

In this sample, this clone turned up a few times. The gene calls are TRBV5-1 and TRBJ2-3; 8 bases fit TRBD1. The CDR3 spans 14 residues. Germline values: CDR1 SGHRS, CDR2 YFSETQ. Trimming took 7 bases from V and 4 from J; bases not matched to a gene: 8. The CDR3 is CASGWTGSPDTQYF. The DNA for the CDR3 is TGCGCCAGCGGATGGACAGGGAGCCCAGATACGCAGTATTTT.

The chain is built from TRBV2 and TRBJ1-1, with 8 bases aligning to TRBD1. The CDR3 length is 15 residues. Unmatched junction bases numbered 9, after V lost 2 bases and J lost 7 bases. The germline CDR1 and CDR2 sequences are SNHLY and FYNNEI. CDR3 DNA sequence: TGTGCCAGCAGTGAAAGCCCGGACAGGGAAATTGAAGCTTTCTTT. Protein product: CASSESPDREIEAFF.

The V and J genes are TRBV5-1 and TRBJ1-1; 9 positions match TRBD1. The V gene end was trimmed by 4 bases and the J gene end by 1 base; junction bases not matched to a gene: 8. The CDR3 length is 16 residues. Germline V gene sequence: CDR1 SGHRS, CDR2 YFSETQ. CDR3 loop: CASSPFRGQGNTEAFF. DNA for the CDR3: TGCGCCAGCAGCCCTTTTAGGGGACAGGGGAACACTGAAGCTTTCTTT.